These T cell receptor beta chains were read from a single sample in a study of OX40 agonist ivuxolimab in advanced cancers. The method was immunoSEQ multiplex PCR; TCRdb's version includes in-frame clones alone and lacks a portion of them. The sample consists of about 76,000 clones, 70% to 90% of them appearing once. This material consisted of CD4+ or CD8+ T cells sorted from blood, taken in a trial of the OX40 agonist ivuxolimab. These receptors were collected from an adult with an advanced solid tumor such as melanoma, head and neck, liver or kidney cancer. CDR3s include the opening cysteine and the closing phenylalanine or tryptophan. The order of the fields is D gene, clone size, J gene, V gene, CDR3 protein, CDR3 DNA. D genes are given only for firm matches. Rows give clone size only sometimes, using once, few, many, or a class for an expanded clone.

D: TRBD2
size: .
J: TRBJ2-1
V: TRBV6-4
CDR3: CASSPSRLSAGGPDVQFF
DNA: TGTGCCAGCAGCCCCTCCCGCCTATCGGCGGGGGGCCCGGACGTGCAGTTCTTC

D: TRBD1
size: .
J: TRBJ1-1
V: TRBV7-9
CDR3: CASSSSDRAIASMESFF
DNA: TGTGCCAGCAGCTCCTCGGACAGGGCAATCGCCAGTATGGAATCTTTCTTT

D: .
size: .
J: TRBJ2-5
V: TRBV19
CDR3: CASSIDKGETQYF
DNA: TGTGCCAGTAGTATAGATAAGGGGGAGACCCAGTACTTC

D: TRBD1
size: few
J: TRBJ2-3
V: TRBV19
CDR3: CASSITGGAGADTQYF
DNA: TGTGCCAGTAGTATAACAGGGGGCGCAGGAGCAGATACGCAGTATTTT

D: TRBD2
size: .
J: TRBJ2-3
V: TRBV4-2
CDR3: CASSQDTSGANTQYF
DNA: TGTGCCAGCAGCCAAGATACGAGCGGGGCCAATACGCAGTATTTT

D: TRBD1
size: .
J: TRBJ2-2
V: TRBV28
CDR3: CASSYYRGDTGELFF
DNA: TGTGCCAGCAGTTATTACAGGGGAGACACCGGGGAGCTGTTTTTT

D: .
size: .
J: TRBJ2-5
V: TRBV5-1
CDR3: CASSLLEETQYF
DNA: TGCGCCAGCAGCTTACTAGAAGAGACCCAGTACTTC

D: .
size: .
J: TRBJ1-1
V: TRBV6-6
CDR3: CASSFPGKNTEAFF
DNA: TGTGCCAGCAGTTTCCCGGGCAAGAACACTGAAGCTTTCTTT

D: TRBD1
size: .
J: TRBJ1-5
V: TRBV19
CDR3: CASTGTVSPYSNQPQHF
DNA: TGTGCCAGTACCGGGACAGTCTCCCCGTATAGCAATCAGCCCCAGCATTTT

D: .
size: .
J: TRBJ1-5
V: TRBV27
CDR3: CASSLVSDQPQHF
DNA: TGTGCCAGCAGTTTAGTGTCGGATCAGCCCCAGCATTTT

D: .
size: .
J: TRBJ1-6
V: TRBV28
CDR3: CASVSGNNSPLHF
DNA: TGTGCCAGCGTTTCGGGGAATAATTCACCCCTCCACTTT

D: .
size: .
J: TRBJ1-2
V: TRBV7-9
CDR3: CASSLDSYGYTF
DNA: TGTGCCAGCAGCTTGGACAGCTATGGCTACACCTTC

D: .
size: .
J: TRBJ1-1
V: TRBV5-1
CDR3: CASSLDRGNTEAFF
DNA: TGCGCCAGCAGCCTTGACAGAGGCAACACTGAAGCTTTCTTT

D: .
size: .
J: TRBJ2-5
V: TRBV28
CDR3: CASSSALLGQVTQYF
DNA: TGTGCCAGCAGTTCCGCCCTTCTAGGCCAAGTGACCCAGTACTTC

D: TRBD1
size: .
J: TRBJ1-4
V: TRBV9
CDR3: CASSRAGQTNEKLFF
DNA: TGTGCCAGCAGTCGAGCGGGACAGACTAATGAAAAACTGTTTTTT

D: .
size: .
J: TRBJ1-1
V: TRBV19
CDR3: CASSTTAQEKNEAFF
DNA: TGTGCCAGTAGTACTACTGCTCAGGAAAAGAATGAAGCTTTCTTT

D: .
size: .
J: TRBJ1-2
V: TRBV5-8
CDR3: CASSLVRGGGYTF
DNA: TGTGCCAGCAGCTTGGTCCGGGGTGGTGGCTACACCTTC